This TCR beta chain was profiled in a study of blood T cell repertoires in COVID-19 (TCRdb year 2020). Turning to the overall study: Samples covering the acute and convalescent phases of COVID-19 were provided by collaborators in the United States, Italy and Spain. The material from the prospective study consisted of cDNA or gDNA derived from T cells, B-cell-depleted T cells, or PBMCs. The dataset comprised deeply sampled blood TCRbeta repertoires from subjects exposed to, actively infected with, or recovered from COVID-19. The repertoires were made available in a free public database intended to serve as a resource for research on the immune response to SARS-CoV-2. Samples came from the ongoing ImmuneRACE study (first 160 participants) plus 1,254 subjects from 6 global collaborators. Sample metadata almost always included a de-identified subject ID, COVID-19 status, age in years and sex. HLA class I and class II types, where available, came from metadata supplied by the sample provider rather than from assay-based typing.

Whole blood was collected in K2EDTA tubes by collaborating institutions according to the institutions' own protocols. For TCRbeta analysis, collaborators shipped samples in one of three forms: frozen whole blood, isolated PBMCs, or DNA extracted from either of those sample types. TCRbeta CDR3 regions were amplified from genomic DNA using the immunoSEQ Assay, a bias-controlled multiplex PCR. Turning to the authors' computational methods: Within the assay, amplification of reference gene primers was used to estimate how many nucleated cells each sample contained. Sequence reads were collapsed and filtered to measure the absolute abundance of every unique TCRbeta CDR3 rearrangement. For each sample, productive Simpson clonality was calculated as the square root of Simpson's diversity index over productive rearrangements. Sourced from immuneACCESS, this table was stored by TCRdb with only in-frame sequences that have V and J called. A share of the clones is absent; for the studies checked, an unresolved V gene accounts for under half, and the remainder has no known explanation. That table furnishes V, J and clone size, whereas the DNA furnished D and trimming. The sample table holds about 23,000 clones, of which approximately 94% were seen once. Clones ranked in the top ten supply under 4.5% of the sample.

Regarding this clone: Its antigen is unknown. No base-level quality is on record; no much larger clone is a single base apart.

From V the trimming removes 1 base and from J it removes 4 bases, while the gene matches leave 7 bases of the junction unaccounted for. Counted from cysteine to phenylalanine, this CDR3 has 16 amino acids. The read is trimmed to its CDR3 DNA, 48 bases read in frame from base 1. The CDR1 and CDR2 encoded by the germline V gene are LGHNA and YNFKEQ. On the study overall, not on this receptor specifically: How much clinical and demographic metadata was included differed by source and by participant, and the metadata was provided uncurated.

This TCR was recovered from a woman aged 50 to 60 with active COVID-19. Sequenced sample: peripheral blood. The rearranged chain carries TRBV4-2 and TRBJ2-3; 8 bases in the junction line up with TRBD2. The nucleotides are TGTGCCAGCAGCCAAGCTGGACTAGCCAGACCAGATACGCAGTATTTT. Its protein is CASSQAGLARPDTQYF.